These T cell receptor beta chains were read from a single sample in a study of cytomegalovirus exposure and HLA in healthy donors. Only in-frame clones appear in the TCRdb table, and some are missing; sequencing was by immunoSEQ multiplex PCR. The sample records 150,000 to 200,000 clones, 80% to 90% being singletons. Material: PBMCs. These receptors were collected from a woman younger than 30 in good health and CMV-seropositive. Both conserved end residues are part of each CDR3.

v_gene | CDR3aa
TRBV11-1 | CASSTRDRANTDTQYF
TRBV11-2 | CASSLSTYEQYF
TRBV9 | CASSGGPGTVTGELFF
TRBV6-5 | CASSLRQGTYEQYF
TRBV5-1 | CASRQGVDNEQFF
TRBV6-5 | CASSPSGWRTDTQYF
TRBV5-4 | CASSLRLAGHNEQFF
TRBV28 | CASSLGGPEAFF
TRBV19 | CASSVGTGGAPKNTDTQYF
TRBV6-4 | CASSDSAAARGYTF
TRBV11-1 | CASSLAGSGTEAFF
TRBV28 | CASSSQTGLRPKETQYF
TRBV4-1 | CASSPLKRETGGWGETQYF
TRBV6-1 | CASSELAAQYF
TRBV5-6 | CASSLVGWGTGGSYGYTF
TRBV6-1 | CASSVEARQFEPQHF